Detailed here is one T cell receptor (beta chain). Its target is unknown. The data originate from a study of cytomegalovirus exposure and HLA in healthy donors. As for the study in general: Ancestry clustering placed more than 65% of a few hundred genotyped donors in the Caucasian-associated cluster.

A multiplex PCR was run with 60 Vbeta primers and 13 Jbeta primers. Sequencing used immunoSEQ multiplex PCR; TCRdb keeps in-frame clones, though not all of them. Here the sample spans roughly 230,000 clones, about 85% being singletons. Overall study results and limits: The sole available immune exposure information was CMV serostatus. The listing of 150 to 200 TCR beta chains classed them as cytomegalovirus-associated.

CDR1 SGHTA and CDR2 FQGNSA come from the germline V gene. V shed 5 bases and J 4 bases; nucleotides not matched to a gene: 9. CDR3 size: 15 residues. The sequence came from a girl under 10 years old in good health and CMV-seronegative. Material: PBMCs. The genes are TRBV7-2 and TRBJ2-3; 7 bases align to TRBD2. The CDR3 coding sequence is TGTGCCAGCAGCACTGCCGGGACTATTCCAGATACGCAGTATTTT. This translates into CASSTAGTIPDTQYF.